The clone carrying this TCR beta chain appeared a single time. Germline CDR1 and CDR2: SGHNT and YYREEE (reference sequence). This CDR3 comprises 15 residues. The junction had 6 bases not matched to a gene; V was cut back by 4 bases and J by 0 bases. This specimen belongs to a study of blood T cell repertoires in COVID-19. About the study: Acute and convalescent COVID-19 specimens originated in the United States, Italy and Spain. T cells, B-cell-depleted T cells, or PBMCs supplied cDNA or gDNA.

Authors' methods: Amplifying reference gene primers gave estimates of nucleated cell counts. Assay used: immunoSEQ multiplex PCR; TCRdb lists only in-frame clones, some missing. That table supplies the V and J calls and clone size; D and trimming were determined from the DNA. The sample shows about 150,000 clones, 87% of them seen only once. The sequencing input was peripheral blood. The chain combines TRBV5-4 with TRBJ2-7; 8 nucleotides align to TRBD1. This sequence originates from a human donor in a cohort sampled during active COVID-19. The DNA of the CDR3 is TGTGCCAGCAGCGGGGGACAGGAGAGCTCCTACGAGCAGTACTTC. Amino acids: CASSGGQESSYEQYF.